Described below is a single T cell receptor beta chain sequence and its context. This clone was seen only once. This clone's antigen is unknown. No base-level quality is on record; no much larger clone is a single base apart. Library creation used the immunoSEQ multiplex PCR assay. Adaptive Biotechnologies (Seattle, WA) carried out the genomic DNA extraction, TRB sequencing and normalization. On the authors' methods: Clonality was computed as one minus Shannon entropy of productive TRB sequences normalized by log2 of unique productive sequences. KLL-specific clonotypes in tumors were identified by matching TCRbeta CDR3 amino acid sequences to those from the tetramer-sorted sample of each patient. In its TCRdb copy, this immuneACCESS table keeps in-frame sequences only and misses some clones. Where compared with another copy, unresolved V genes explain less than half of these, and the others have no known cause. The D gene and trimming were derived from the DNA, and the V and J assignments and clone size from that table. The table for this sample lists under 30,000 clones; roughly nine tenths of them were counted only once. The biggest ten clones account for less than 3% of the sample.

Robust positive staining for Merkel cell polyomavirus Large T antigen was observed by immunohistochemistry in the tumors of all patients. Eleven to twelve Merkel cell carcinoma patients with robust KLL-tetramer+ populations, above 0.04% of CD8+ T cells, in blood and/or cultured TIL were included. All patients were Caucasian, with a median age of approximately 69 years and a range of about 50 to 80 years. For patients with unknown primaries who presented with nodal disease, or in cases where primary tissue was insufficient, lymph node tumors were analyzed. The entry originates in a study of tumor-infiltrating T cells and Merkel cell polyomavirus (dated 2017 in TCRdb). Concerning the study at large: CD8+ T cells specific for the Merkel cell polyomavirus KLL epitope were examined in Merkel cell carcinoma patients. Patients came in at different disease stages and had a median follow-up of approximately 2.5 years, ranging from roughly 1.1 to 6.0 years. The therapies patients received were varied and non-standardized, including chemotherapy, radiation and immunotherapies. In 14 samples, KLL-tetramer-sorted cells taken from blood or tumor-infiltrating lymphocytes underwent TRB sequencing, as did about eleven matched whole-tumor samples. Most whole-tumor samples were obtained as 25-micron curls cut from formalin-fixed, paraffin-embedded tissue blocks. In the whole study, one tumor sample was a frozen nodal tumor digest, and another tumor sample was a flash-frozen core biopsy of a metastasis.

V drops 4 bases and J drops 2 bases, leaving 19 bases in between. CDR1 and CDR2 are read off the germline V gene (reference sequence) as SGHNT and YYREEE. Measured from the cysteine to the phenylalanine, the CDR3 is 17 residues long. Just the 51-base CDR3 DNA is kept, in frame starting at base 1. Results the study describes overall, beyond this receptor: Only a single viral epitope was studied, so T cells against other Merkel cell polyomavirus epitopes were not captured. KLL-specific TRB repertoires were diverse and mostly private, with just one public clonotype, shared by two patients, among approximately 400 unique sequences. A higher fraction of KLL-specific T cells within tumors (about 1.9-18% versus roughly 0-0.15%) was associated with significantly better MCC-specific survival. More unique KLL-specific clonotypes in tumors (about 5-120 vs 0-3) was associated with a significant MCC-specific survival advantage (P = 0.0051). The small sample size of the study (n of about 13 patients) is recognized as a limitation.

This receptor was obtained from a man in his fifties with Merkel cell carcinoma. Sequenced: lymph node tissue. This sequence uses TRBV5-4 and TRBJ2-1; the D gene is unclear. The DNA sequence reads TGTGCCAGCAGCGCTAAGATTATAGCACTAACCTACAATGAGCAGTTCTTC. Its translation reads: CASSAKIIALTYNEQFF.